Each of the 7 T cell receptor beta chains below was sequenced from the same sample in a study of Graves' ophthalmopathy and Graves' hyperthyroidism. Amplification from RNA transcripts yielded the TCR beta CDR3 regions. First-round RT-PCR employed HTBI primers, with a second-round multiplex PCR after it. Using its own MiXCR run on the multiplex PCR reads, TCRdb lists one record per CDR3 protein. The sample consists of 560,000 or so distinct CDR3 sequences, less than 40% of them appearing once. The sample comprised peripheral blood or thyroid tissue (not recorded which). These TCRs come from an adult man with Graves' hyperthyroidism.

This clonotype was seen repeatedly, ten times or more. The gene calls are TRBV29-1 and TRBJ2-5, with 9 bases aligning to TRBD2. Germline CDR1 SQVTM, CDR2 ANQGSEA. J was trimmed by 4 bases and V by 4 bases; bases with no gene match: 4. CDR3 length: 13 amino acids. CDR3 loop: CSVGIAGAETQYF. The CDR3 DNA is TGCAGCGTTGGGATAGCGGGAGCAGAGACCCAGTACTTC.

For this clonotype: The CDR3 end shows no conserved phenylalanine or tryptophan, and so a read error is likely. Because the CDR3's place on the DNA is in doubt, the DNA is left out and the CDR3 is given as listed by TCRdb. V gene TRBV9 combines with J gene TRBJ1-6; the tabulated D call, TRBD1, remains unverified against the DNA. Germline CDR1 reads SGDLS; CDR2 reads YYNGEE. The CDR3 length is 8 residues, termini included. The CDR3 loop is CASSHSPA.

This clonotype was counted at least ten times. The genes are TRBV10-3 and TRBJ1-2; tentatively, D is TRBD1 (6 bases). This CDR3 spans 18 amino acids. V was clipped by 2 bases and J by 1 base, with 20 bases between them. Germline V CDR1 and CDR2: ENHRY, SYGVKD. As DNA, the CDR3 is TGTGCCATCAGTGAGGGGTCGACAGGTTTCTCGGGTAACTATGGCTACACCTTC. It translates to CAISEGSTGFSGNYGYTF.

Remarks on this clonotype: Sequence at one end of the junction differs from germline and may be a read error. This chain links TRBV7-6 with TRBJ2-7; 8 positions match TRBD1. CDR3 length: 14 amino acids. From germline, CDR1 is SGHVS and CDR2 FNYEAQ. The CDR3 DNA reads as TGTGGCAGCAGCACCCGACAGGGGCCCTACGAGCAGTACTTT. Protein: CGSSTRQGPYEQYF.

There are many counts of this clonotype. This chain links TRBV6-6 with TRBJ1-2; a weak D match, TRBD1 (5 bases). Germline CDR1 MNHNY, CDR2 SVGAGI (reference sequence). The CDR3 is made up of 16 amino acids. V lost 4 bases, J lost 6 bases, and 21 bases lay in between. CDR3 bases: TGTGCCAGCAGTTTAGTGAAAGGCAGGGCAAAAGATGGCTACACCTTC. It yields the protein CASSLVKGRAKDGYTF.

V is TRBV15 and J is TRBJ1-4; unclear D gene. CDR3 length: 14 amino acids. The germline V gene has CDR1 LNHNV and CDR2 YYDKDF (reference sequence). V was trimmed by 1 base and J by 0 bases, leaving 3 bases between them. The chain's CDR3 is CATSRVATNEKLFF. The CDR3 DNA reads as TGTGCCACCAGCAGAGTGGCAACTAATGAAAAACTGTTTTTT.

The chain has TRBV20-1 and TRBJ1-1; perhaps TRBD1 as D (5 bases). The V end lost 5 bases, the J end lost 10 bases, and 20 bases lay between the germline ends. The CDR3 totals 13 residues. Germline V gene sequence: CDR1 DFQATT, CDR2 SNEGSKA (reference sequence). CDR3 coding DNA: TGCAGTGCTCATAGTGGTGGGAGGGGTGTAGCTTTCTTT. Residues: CSAHSGGRGVAFF.